These 16 T cell receptor beta chains share one sample of origin, sequenced in a study of CDR3 diversity in severe acne. TCRdb reprocessed the PCR reads via MiXCR and lists one record per CDR3 protein. The table lists 79,000 or so distinct CDR3 sequences, 45% to 55% of them singletons. Input material: blood. The receptors derive from a male donor with severe acne vulgaris.

J is TRBJ1-2 and V is TRBV29-1, with D unclear. Germline V gives CDR1 SQVTM, CDR2 ANQGSEA. The CDR3 is 19 amino acids. V was pared by 0 bases and J by 3 bases, with 26 bases between. This CDR3 is CSVEDWEANPPLYDYGYTF. CDR3 in DNA: TGCAGCGTTGAAGATTGGGAGGCAAACCCCCCACTATATGACTATGGCTACACCTTC.

Comments on this clonotype: This CDR3 is missing its conserved last phenylalanine or tryptophan, likely due to a read error. This chain links TRBV4-1 with TRBJ2-5, with unresolved D. CDR1 is MGHRA, CDR2 YSYEKL, per germline. V was trimmed by 8 bases and J by 2 bases, leaving 12 bases between them. The CDR3 is 13 amino acids. CDR3 DNA sequence: TGCGCCAGCGCCGGACGGCAGCAAGAGACCCAGTACTCC. Translated: CASAGRQQETQYS.

As regards this clonotype: Being one base from a much bigger clone, this may be a read error. J is TRBJ2-3 and V is TRBV6-6; 9 bases align to TRBD1. The CDR3 contains 13 residues. J lost 5 bases, V lost 6 bases, and 3 bases had no gene match. CDR1 and CDR2 (germline): MNHNY, SVGAGI (reference sequence). CDR3 amino acids: CASSTGGVDTQYF. The CDR3 nucleotides are TGTGCCAGCAGCACAGGGGGCGTAGATACGCAGTATTTT.

The chain joins TRBV4-3 to TRBJ2-2, with D possibly matching TRBD1 (6 bases). Germline CDR1 and CDR2: LGHNA and YSLEER. This CDR3 is 18 amino acids long. With 0 bases removed from V and 5 bases from J, the gap between germline ends came to 19 bases. The CDR3 coding sequence is TGCGCCAGCAGCCAAGATACGGACAGAGGAGAGGGAACCGGGGAGCTGTTTTTT. This codes for CASSQDTDRGEGTGELFF.

As to this clonotype: A single base separates this from a much larger clone, so it may be a read error. The chain is built from TRBV20-1 and TRBJ2-2; D is perhaps TRBD2 (6 bases). CDR3 length equals 14 residues. Germline assignment: CDR1 DFQATT and CDR2 SNEGSKA (reference sequence). DNA of the CDR3: TGCAGTGCCGGTGGACTAACGAACGCCGGGGAGCTGTTTTTT. Residues: CSAGGLTNAGELFF.

This clonotype showed up many times. The rearrangement links TRBV5-5 to TRBJ2-1, with 8 bases lining up with TRBD2. From germline, CDR1 is SGHKS and CDR2 YYEKEE (reference sequence). V dropped 4 bases and J dropped 10; count of bases not matched to a gene: 10. The CDR3 runs to 14 residues. The CDR3 is CASSLIAGSGEQFF. DNA for the CDR3: TGTGCCAGCAGCCTGATAGCGGGGTCAGGAGAGCAGTTCTTC.

On this clonotype itself: This may arise from a read error, as a much more abundant clone is one base away. This chain links TRBV9 with TRBJ1-2; TRBD1 is a possible D gene (6 bases). The ends were cut back, 6 bases at V and 4 bases at J, with 13 bases in the middle. This CDR3 is 13 amino acids long. Germline V gene lookup returns CDR1 SGDLS and CDR2 YYNGEE. The CDR3 DNA follows: TGTGCCAGCAAAGGGACAAGGGTCTATGGCTACACCTTC. It yields the protein CASKGTRVYGYTF.

This clonotype was observed at least ten times. This rearrangement joins TRBV7-9 to TRBJ1-1; no definite D call. Germline CDR1 reads SEHNR; CDR2 reads FQNEAQ (reference sequence). This CDR3 comprises 13 residues. V lost 7 bases, J lost 8 bases, and 17 bases lay in between. The CDR3 sequence: CASIETPWPEAFF. CDR3 sequence (DNA): TGTGCCAGCATCGAGACTCCCTGGCCCGAAGCTTTCTTT.

As to this clonotype: This may come from a read error, since a much larger clone is one base off. V and J are TRBV7-7 and TRBJ1-4; D uncertain. Germline V gives CDR1 SSHAT, CDR2 FNYEAQ (reference sequence). The length of the CDR3 is 14 residues. Here the CDR3 DNA reads TGTGCTAGCAGCTTAAGTGCTGGGAATGGAAAACTGTTTTTT. Protein: CASSLSAGNGKLFF.

V gene TRBV29-1 combines with J gene TRBJ1-1; D gene unclear. The V end was cut by 7 bases, the J end by 3 bases, with 9 bases between. The CDR3 extends over 11 amino acids. Looked up from germline, CDR1 is SQVTM and CDR2 is ANQGSEA. The CDR3, as DNA: TGCAGCGCGCACCGGGACACTGAAGCTTTCTTT. It yields the protein CSAHRDTEAFF.

V gene TRBV9 combines with J gene TRBJ2-2; 7 bases line up with TRBD1. The ends lost 3 bases at V and 0 bases at J; junction bases unmatched: 5. There are 16 residues in the CDR3. Germline V gene lookup returns CDR1 SGDLS and CDR2 YYNGEE. The CDR3 sequence: CASSELGTANTGELFF. DNA for the CDR3: TGTGCCAGCAGCGAATTAGGGACAGCGAACACCGGGGAGCTGTTTTTT.

The rearrangement uses TRBV19 and TRBJ2-7; D not resolved. Germline V gene sequence: CDR1 LNHDA, CDR2 SQIVND (reference sequence). Trimming removed 4 bases at V and 0 bases at J, with 10 bases between. The length of the CDR3 is 14 residues. The CDR3 sequence is CASSNGRYSYEQYF. CDR3 DNA: TGTGCCAGTAGTAACGGACGGTACTCCTACGAGCAGTACTTC.

The table lists this clonotype with many counts. The junction differs from germline at one of its ends, possibly a read error. The chain combines TRBV29-1 with TRBJ2-6; D is possibly TRBD2 (5 bases). CDR3 length: 14 amino acids. Germline lookup yields CDR1 SQVTM and CDR2 ANQGSEA. The CDR3 spells CSVATLSGANVLTF. In nucleotides, the CDR3 is TGTAGCGTTGCTACGCTCTCTGGGGCCAACGTCCTGACTTTC.

In its sample, this clonotype was seen many times. The chain has TRBV24-1 and TRBJ2-7; no firm D call. V was pared by 0 bases and J by 6 bases, with 5 bases between. This CDR3 has 12 amino acids. Per the germline V gene, CDR1 is KGHDR and CDR2 is SFDVKD. CDR3: CATSDLRGEQYF. The CDR3 region has the DNA TGTGCCACCAGTGATTTGCGCGGCGAGCAGTACTTC.

This clonotype has just a few counts. This chain uses TRBV2 with TRBJ2-3, with TRBD2 as a possible D gene (6 bases). Germline V lookup: CDR1 SNHLY, CDR2 FYNNEI. The CDR3 runs 13 residues. Trimming shortened V by 5 bases and J by 6 bases, and 12 bases separated the two germline ends. CDR3 nucleotides: TGTGCCAGCAGTCAGGGACTTGAGGATACGCAGTATTTT. It codes for CASSQGLEDTQYF.

V and J are TRBV7-9 and TRBJ2-7; TRBD2 matches 9 bases. V trimming: 5 bases; J trimming: 3 bases; junction bases outside the gene matches: 2. The germline gives CDR1 SEHNR, CDR2 FQNEAQ (reference sequence). The CDR3 runs 13 residues. DNA for the CDR3: TGTGCCAGCAGCCGTAGCGGGAGCTACGAGCAGTACTTC. It specifies CASSRSGSYEQYF.